Given below is one TCR beta chain in context. Its target is not known. This CDR3 comprises 14 residues. No nucleotide data were recorded. This sample was taken from a study of synovial regulatory T cells in juvenile arthritis. Findings of the study overall: Largely private between patients, iaTreg TCR repertoires showed partial overlap with synovial Teff and blood CPL repertoires. Blood Treg cells that were inflammation-associated showed lower TCR diversity than other blood Treg cells. iaTreg cells shared more CDR3 sequences with synovial Tregs than other blood Tregs did.

Here immunoSEQ multiplex PCR was the method, and the copy in TCRdb shows in-frame clones only, minus some. The sample is made up of about 10,000 clones, and the top ten hold 0.71% of it. This sequence originates from a donor younger than 30 with juvenile idiopathic arthritis. The V and J genes are TRBV21-1 and TRBJ2-7; TCRdb proposes TRBD1, but this gene call is untestable without DNA. TRBV21-1 is a documented pseudogene. The sequenced sample was Treg cells from blood. Described subset: remaining (HLA-DR-negative) circulating blood Treg cells. CDR3 sequence: CASSIIKGAYEQYF.